This is a list of T cell receptor beta chains from one sample in a study of metastatic and nonmetastatic thyroid tumors. From the PCR reads, TCRdb re-called clones with MiXCR. The sample contains 30,000 or so clones, 30% of which appear only once. Material: blood. The receptors shown here come from a female donor with papillary thyroid cancer or a benign thyroid nodule (not recorded which). Some clones in this sample may be carry-over from other donors' samples. CDR3s include the opening cysteine and the closing phenylalanine or tryptophan. D genes are given only for firm matches. Size values are once, few and many counts, or a class for expanded clones, and some rows have none.

NA	NA	TRBV20-1	TRBJ2-5	CSASQARGSQETQYF	TGCAGTGCTTCCCAGGCCCGGGGGTCTCAAGAGACCCAGTACTTC
NA	NA	TRBV9	TRBJ2-7	CASSPDGDLYEQYF	TGTGCCAGCAGCCCTGACGGCGATCTCTACGAGCAGTACTTC
NA	NA	TRBV7-2	TRBJ2-7	CASSLCGPEHYF	TGTGCCAGCAGCTTATGCGGGCCCGAGCACTACTTC
NA	many	TRBV5-6	TRBJ1-1	CASSLAKAPDTEAFF	TGTGCCAGCAGCTTGGCCAAGGCCCCCGATACTGAAGCTTTCTTT
TRBD2	many	TRBV12-5	TRBJ2-1	CASGLSGRASEQFF	TGTGCTAGTGGTTTATCCGGGAGGGCCAGTGAGCAGTTCTTC
NA	NA	TRBV30	TRBJ1-3	CAWNSSYVNTIYF	TGTGCCTGGAACAGTTCGTACGTAAACACCATATATTTT
TRBD1	few	TRBV6-2/TRBV6-3	TRBJ1-5	CASSQGTGYQPQHF	TGTGCCAGCAGCCAAGGGACAGGTTATCAGCCCCAGCATTTT
NA	NA	TRBV28	TRBJ2-6	CASILRPPISGSNVLTF	TGTGCCAGCATTTTACGCCCTCCTATCTCTGGGTCCAACGTCCTGACTTTC
TRBD1	many	TRBV7-1	TRBJ1-5	CASSSNNRASKRQGVQPQHF	TGTGCCAGCAGCTCAAACAACCGAGCATCCAAAAGACAGGGCGTTCAGCCCCAGCATTTT
TRBD2	few	TRBV25-1	TRBJ2-2	CASSGTGTSWTVTGDLFF	TGTGCCAGCAGTGGGACCGGGACTAGCTGGACGGTCACCGGGGATCTGTTTTTT
NA	NA	TRBV27	TRBJ2-3	CASSLGDTQYF	TGTGCCAGCAGTCTCGGCGACACGCAGTATTTT
NA	few	TRBV29-1	TRBJ2-2	CSVAGDENTVDLFF	TGCAGCGTTGCCGGGGACGAGAACACCGTGGATCTGTTTTTT
NA	few	TRBV18	TRBJ1-2	CASSPRLGEFYGYTF	TGTGCCAGCTCACCCCGATTGGGGGAGTTCTATGGCTACACCTTC
NA	many	TRBV15	TRBJ2-2	CATATEGLDTGELFF	TGTGCCACCGCAACGGAGGGCCTTGACACCGGGGAGCTGTTTTTT
NA	NA	TRBV20-1	TRBJ1-2	CSARDTGSNYGYTF	TGCAGTGCTAGGGACACAGGGTCCAACTATGGCTACACCTTC
TRBD2	many	TRBV27	TRBJ2-1	CASSLGRANEQFF	TGTGCCAGCAGTTTAGGGAGGGCCAATGAGCAGTTCTTC
TRBD1	NA	TRBV2	TRBJ1-5	CASSPQRAGGQPQHF	TGTGCCAGCAGCCCCCAGCGGGCAGGGGGACAGCCCCAGCATTTT
NA	few	TRBV4-3	TRBJ1-2	CASSLGGYGYTF	TGCGCCAGCAGCCTAGGGGGCTATGGCTACACCTTC
TRBD2	NA	TRBV24-1	TRBJ2-3	CATSDWTSGWGRSTDTQSF	TGTGCCACCAGTGATTGGACTAGCGGGTGGGGCCGGAGCACAGATACGCAGTCTTTT
NA	many	TRBV27	TRBJ1-5	CASRGGAAQPQHF	TGTGCCAGCCGAGGGGGGGCGGCTCAGCCCCAGCATTTT
TRBD2	NA	TRBV11-3	TRBJ2-1	CASNSGGSYNEQFF	TGTGCCAGCAACTCGGGGGGCTCCTACAATGAGCAGTTCTTC
NA	many	TRBV20-1	TRBJ2-1	CSASRRRVIEQFF	TGCAGTGCTAGCCGCCGGAGAGTTATTGAGCAGTTCTTC
NA	many	TRBV4-3	TRBJ2-1	CASSQSGAYNEQFF	TGCGCCAGCAGCCAATCGGGAGCGTACAATGAGCAGTTCTTC
TRBD1	NA	TRBV24-1	TRBJ2-3	CATSQGAPDQQYF	TGTGCCACCTCACAGGGGGCCCCAGATCAGCAGTATTTT
NA	few	TRBV6-1	TRBJ2-6	CASNADGSGADVLTF	TGTGCCAGCAACGCGGATGGCTCTGGGGCCGACGTCCTGACTTTC
TRBD1	few	TRBV6-4	TRBJ1-2	CASSLTGDAIYGYTF	TGTGCCAGCAGCTTGACAGGGGACGCGATTTATGGCTACACCTTC
NA	NA	TRBV4-1	TRBJ2-1	CASSQEGRNSYNEQFF	TGCGCCAGCAGCCAAGAAGGGCGTAACTCCTACAATGAGCAGTTCTTC
TRBD2	many	TRBV24-1	TRBJ2-5	CATSDSTSGQETQYF	TGTGCCACCAGTGATTCGACTAGCGGCCAAGAGACCCAGTACTTC
TRBD1	few	TRBV11-2	TRBJ2-1	CASSSPVGTGDNEQFF	TGTGCCAGCAGCTCGCCGGTCGGGACAGGCGACAATGAGCAGTTCTTC
TRBD2	many	TRBV6-4	TRBJ2-7	CASPSGSGAYEQYF	TGTGCCAGCCCTAGCGGGAGCGGAGCCTACGAGCAGTACTTC
NA	many	TRBV14	TRBJ2-1	CASSKYNEQFF	TGTGCCAGCAGCAAATACAATGAGCAGTTCTTC
NA	many	TRBV6-1	TRBJ2-3	CASRGSLLLGTQYF	TGTGCCAGCAGGGGCAGTCTACTTCTTGGTACGCAGTATTTT
NA	medium-sized	TRBV6-1	TRBJ1-5	CASWGRRDQPQHF	TGTGCCAGCTGGGGTCGGAGGGATCAGCCCCAGCATTTT
NA	NA	TRBV14	TRBJ2-7	CASSQVRGGEQYF	TGTGCCAGCAGCCAAGTAAGAGGGGGCGAGCAGTACTTC
TRBD1	medium-sized	TRBV4-1	TRBJ1-2	CASSQPGQGTLNYGYTF	TGCGCCAGCAGCCAACCGGGACAGGGGACCCTAAACTATGGCTACACCTTC
TRBD1	many	TRBV10-3	TRBJ1-4	CAISSPTGGDEKLFF	TGTGCCATCAGTTCACCGACAGGGGGCGATGAAAAACTGTTTTTT
NA	many	TRBV28	TRBJ2-1	CASSFGQGTRNEQFF	TGTGCCAGCAGTTTCGGTCAGGGTACACGGAATGAGCAGTTCTTC
NA	few	TRBV27	TRBJ1-4	CASSRGRINEKLFF	TGTGCCAGCTCCCGGGGACGTATTAATGAAAAACTGTTTTTT
NA	many	TRBV3-1	TRBJ2-2	CASSQDQYTGELFF	TGTGCCAGCAGCCAAGACCAGTACACCGGGGAGCTGTTTTTT
TRBD1	NA	TRBV4-1	TRBJ2-2	CASSNWTGGARELFF	TGCGCCAGCAGCAATTGGACAGGGGGGGCCCGGGAGCTGTTTTTT
NA	few	TRBV20-1	TRBJ2-1	CSARDWTIWRGNEQFF	TGCAGTGCTAGAGACTGGACTATCTGGAGAGGGAATGAGCAGTTCTTC
TRBD1	once	TRBV11-2	TRBJ2-7	CASTPRDPTGVFYEQYF	TGTGCCAGCACCCCTCGTGATCCGACAGGGGTCTTTTACGAGCAGTACTTC
TRBD1	medium-sized	TRBV3-1	TRBJ1-5	CASSLQGDGNQPQHF	TGTGCCAGCAGCCTACAGGGGGATGGCAATCAGCCCCAGCATTTT
NA	few	TRBV24-1	TRBJ2-7	CATSDFDTSEQYF	TGTGCCACCAGTGATTTTGACACATCCGAGCAGTACTTC
TRBD2	medium-sized	TRBV6-1	TRBJ2-5	CASGPGLSKETQYF	TGTGCCAGCGGTCCGGGACTATCAAAGGAGACCCAGTACTTC